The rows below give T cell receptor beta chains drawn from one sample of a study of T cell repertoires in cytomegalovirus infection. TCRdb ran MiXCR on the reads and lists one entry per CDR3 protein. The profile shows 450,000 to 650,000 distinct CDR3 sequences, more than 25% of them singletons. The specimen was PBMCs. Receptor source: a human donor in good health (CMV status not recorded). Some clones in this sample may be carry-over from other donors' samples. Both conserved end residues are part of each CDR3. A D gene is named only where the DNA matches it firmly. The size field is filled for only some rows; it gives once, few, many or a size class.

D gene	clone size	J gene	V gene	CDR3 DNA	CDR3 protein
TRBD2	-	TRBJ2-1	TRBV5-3	TGTGCCAGCCAGTTGCTGGGGACTAGCGGCAATGAGCAGTTCTTC	CASQLLGTSGNEQFF
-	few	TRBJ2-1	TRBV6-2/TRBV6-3	TGTGCCAGCACAGACAGAATACATGAGCAGTTCTTC	CASTDRIHEQFF
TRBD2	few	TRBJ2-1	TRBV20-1	TGCAGTGCTGATAGCGGGAGCTCCTACAATGAGCAGTTCTTC	CSADSGSSYNEQFF
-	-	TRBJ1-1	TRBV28	TGTGCCAGCAGTTTATGGGACACGGCTGGCGCTTTCTTT	CASSLWDTAGAFF
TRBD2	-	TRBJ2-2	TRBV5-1	TGCGCCAGCAGCTTCCTCCCGGGACTAGCGGGAGCAGGGGAGCTGTTTTTT	CASSFLPGLAGAGELFF
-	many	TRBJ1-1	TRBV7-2	TGTGCCAGCCACAAGGTTCACACTGAAGCTTTCTTT	CASHKVHTEAFF
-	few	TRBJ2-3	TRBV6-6	TGTGCCAGCAGTTACTCGAGCGGTGCAGTAGCAGATACGCAGTATTTT	CASSYSSGAVADTQYF
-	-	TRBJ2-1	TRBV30	TGTGCCTGGAGTCAGTCCCCGGGACTTCGATACAATGAGCAGTTCTTC	CAWSQSPGLRYNEQFF
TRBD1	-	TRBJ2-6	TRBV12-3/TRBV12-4	TGTGCCAGCAGTTCCTTAAGGGGGGTCCAGGGGGCATCTGGGGCCAACGTCCTGACTTTC	CASSSLRGVQGASGANVLTF
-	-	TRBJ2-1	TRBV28	TGTGCCAGTCAAGCGGACTCCTCAACCTACAATGAGCAGTTCTTC	CASQADSSTYNEQFF
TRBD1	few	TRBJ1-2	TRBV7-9	TGTGCCAGCAGCTTGGGACAGGGGCCCAGAAACTATGGCTACACCTTC	CASSLGQGPRNYGYTF
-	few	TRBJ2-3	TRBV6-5	TGTGCCAGCGGCCAGCGGTTCACAGATACGCAGTATTTT	CASGQRFTDTQYF
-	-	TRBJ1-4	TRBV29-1	TGCAGCGTATCGGTGGACAGTCTAATGGAAAAACTGTTTTTT	CSVSVDSLMEKLFF
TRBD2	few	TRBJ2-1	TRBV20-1	TGCAGTGCTAGAGTCTGGGAAGGGCTAGCGGGAGGGAATGAGCAGTTCTTC	CSARVWEGLAGGNEQFF
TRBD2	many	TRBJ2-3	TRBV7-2	TGTGCCAGCAGTGGGACTAGCGGGAGCGCTAGCACAGATACGCAGTATTTT	CASSGTSGSASTDTQYF
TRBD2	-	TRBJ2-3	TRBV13	TGTGCCAGCAGCCGACGACTAGCAGGAGATACGCAGTATTTT	CASSRRLAGDTQYF
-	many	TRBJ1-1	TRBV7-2	TGTGCCAGCAGCTTAGGACACGGCACTGAAGCTTTCTTT	CASSLGHGTEAFF
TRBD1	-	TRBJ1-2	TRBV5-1	TGCGCCAGCAGCCAACTACCGGGACAGGGGTCTCTTTCTGGGGGCTACACCTTC	CASSQLPGQGSLSGGYTF
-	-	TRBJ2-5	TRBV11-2	TGTGCCAGCACGGACCTCACAGGGACCCAGTACTTC	CASTDLTGTQYF
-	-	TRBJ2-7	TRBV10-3	TGTGCCATCAGTGGGTCGGGCCTCTCCTACGAGCAGTACTTC	CAISGSGLSYEQYF
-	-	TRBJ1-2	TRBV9	TGTGCCAGCAGCGTAGTGGGGGCCTCTGGGGGGCTGCGTGGCTACACCTTC	CASSVVGASGGLRGYTF
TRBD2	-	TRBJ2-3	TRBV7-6	TGTGCCAGCAGCCTTGGGCGTTGGCGGGAGGGCCGGGGTACGCAGTATTTT	CASSLGRWREGRGTQYF
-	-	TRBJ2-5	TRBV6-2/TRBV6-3	TGTGCCAGCAGTTATTCCCCCGGGACGCGTGGATACTTC	CASSYSPGTRGYF
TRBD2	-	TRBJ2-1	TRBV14	TGTGCCAGCAGCCAAGAACTAGCGGACTACAATGAGCAGTTCTTC	CASSQELADYNEQFF
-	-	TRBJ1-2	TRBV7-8	TGTGCCAGCAGCTTAGCTCCGGGGGGCTATGGCTACACCTTC	CASSLAPGGYGYTF
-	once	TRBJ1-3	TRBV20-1	TGCAGTGCTATTCGAGGGTACTCTGGAAACACCATATATTTT	CSAIRGYSGNTIYF